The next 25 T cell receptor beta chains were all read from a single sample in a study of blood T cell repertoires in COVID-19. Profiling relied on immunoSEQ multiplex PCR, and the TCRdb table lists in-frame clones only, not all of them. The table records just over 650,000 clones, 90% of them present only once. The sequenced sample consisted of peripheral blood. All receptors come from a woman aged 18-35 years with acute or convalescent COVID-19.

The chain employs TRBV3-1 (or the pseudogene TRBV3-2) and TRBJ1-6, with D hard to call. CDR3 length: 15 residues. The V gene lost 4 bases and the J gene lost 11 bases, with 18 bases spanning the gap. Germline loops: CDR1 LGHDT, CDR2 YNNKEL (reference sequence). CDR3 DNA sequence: TGTGCCAGCAGCCCGAGGGCCCTCCTAGGCGCACCCCTCCACTTT. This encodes CASSPRALLGAPLHF.

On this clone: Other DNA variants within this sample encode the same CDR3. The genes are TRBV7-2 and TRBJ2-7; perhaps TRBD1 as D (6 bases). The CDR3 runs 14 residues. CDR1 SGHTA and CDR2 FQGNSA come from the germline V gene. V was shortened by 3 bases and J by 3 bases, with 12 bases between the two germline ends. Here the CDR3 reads CASSLSRGSYEQYF. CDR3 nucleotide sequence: TGTGCCAGCAGCTTGAGCAGGGGCAGCTACGAGCAGTACTTC.

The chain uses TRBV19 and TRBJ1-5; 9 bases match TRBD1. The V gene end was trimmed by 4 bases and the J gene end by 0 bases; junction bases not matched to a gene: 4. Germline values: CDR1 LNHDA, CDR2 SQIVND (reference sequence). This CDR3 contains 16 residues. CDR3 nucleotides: TGTGCCAGTAGTAGGGGACAGGGTTATAGCAATCAGCCCCAGCATTTT. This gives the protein CASSRGQGYSNQPQHF.

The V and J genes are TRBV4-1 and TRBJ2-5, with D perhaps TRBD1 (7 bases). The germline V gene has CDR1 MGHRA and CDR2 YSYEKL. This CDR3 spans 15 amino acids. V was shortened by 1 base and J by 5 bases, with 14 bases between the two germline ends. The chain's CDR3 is CASSQGGAGGETQYF. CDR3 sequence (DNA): TGCGCCAGCAGCCAAGGAGGGGCAGGGGGGGAGACCCAGTACTTC.

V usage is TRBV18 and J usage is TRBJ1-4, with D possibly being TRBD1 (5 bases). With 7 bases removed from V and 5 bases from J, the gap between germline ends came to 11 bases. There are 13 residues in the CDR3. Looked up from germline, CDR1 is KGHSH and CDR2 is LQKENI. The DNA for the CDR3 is TGTGCCAGCTTGACCGACAGAAATGAAAAACTGTTTTTT. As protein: CASLTDRNEKLFF.

This CDR3 is CASSPLYVNTEAFF. As DNA, the CDR3 is TGTGCCAGCAGCCCGCTCTACGTGAACACTGAAGCTTTCTTT. The chain employs TRBV3-1 (or the pseudogene TRBV3-2) and TRBJ1-1; D remains unclear. Trimming took 4 bases from V and 0 from J, leaving 9 bases between them. Germline V CDR1 and CDR2: LGHDT, YNNKEL (reference sequence). The CDR3 has 14 amino acids.

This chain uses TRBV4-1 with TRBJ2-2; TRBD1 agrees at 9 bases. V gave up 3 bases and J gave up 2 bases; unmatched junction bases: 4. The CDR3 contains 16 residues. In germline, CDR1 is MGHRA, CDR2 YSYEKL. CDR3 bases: TGCGCCAGCAGCCACTGGACAGGGGCAAACACCGGGGAGCTGTTTTTT. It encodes CASSHWTGANTGELFF.

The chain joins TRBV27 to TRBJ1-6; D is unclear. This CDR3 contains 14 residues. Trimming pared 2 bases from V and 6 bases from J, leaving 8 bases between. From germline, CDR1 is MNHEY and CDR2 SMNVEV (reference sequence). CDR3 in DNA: TGTGCCAGCAGTTTACCCGGGTTTAATTCACCCCTCCACTTT. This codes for CASSLPGFNSPLHF.

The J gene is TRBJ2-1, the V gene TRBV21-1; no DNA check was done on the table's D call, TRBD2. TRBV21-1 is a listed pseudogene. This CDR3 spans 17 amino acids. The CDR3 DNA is TGTGCCAGCAGCAATGAAAGCGGGGGGGCTGTGTACAATGAGCAGTTCTTC. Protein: CASSNESGGAVYNEQFF.

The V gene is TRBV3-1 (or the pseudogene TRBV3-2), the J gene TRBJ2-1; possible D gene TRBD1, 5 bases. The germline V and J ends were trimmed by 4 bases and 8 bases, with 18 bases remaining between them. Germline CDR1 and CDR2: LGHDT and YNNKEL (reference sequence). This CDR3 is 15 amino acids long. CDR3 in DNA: TGTGCCAGCAGCCGTTTCCCCCAGGGAATCCATGAGCAGTTCTTC. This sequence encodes CASSRFPQGIHEQFF.

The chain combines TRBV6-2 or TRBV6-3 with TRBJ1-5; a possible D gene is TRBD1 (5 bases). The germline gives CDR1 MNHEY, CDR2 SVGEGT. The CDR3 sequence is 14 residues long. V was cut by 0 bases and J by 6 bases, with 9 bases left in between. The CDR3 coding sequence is TGTGCCAGCAGTTACTCGACAGATATTCAGCCCCAGCATTTT. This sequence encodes CASSYSTDIQPQHF.

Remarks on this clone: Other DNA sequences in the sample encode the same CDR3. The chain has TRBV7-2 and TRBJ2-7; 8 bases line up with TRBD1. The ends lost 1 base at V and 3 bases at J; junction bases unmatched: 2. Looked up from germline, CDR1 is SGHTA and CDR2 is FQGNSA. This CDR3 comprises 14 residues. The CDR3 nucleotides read TGTGCCAGCAGCTTAGGACAGGGGTTCTACGAGCAGTACTTC. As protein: CASSLGQGFYEQYF.

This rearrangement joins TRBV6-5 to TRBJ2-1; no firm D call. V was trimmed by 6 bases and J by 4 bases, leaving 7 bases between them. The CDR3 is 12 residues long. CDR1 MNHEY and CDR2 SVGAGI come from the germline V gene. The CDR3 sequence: CASSVGYNEQFF. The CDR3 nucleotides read TGTGCCAGCAGCGTCGGGTACAATGAGCAGTTCTTC.

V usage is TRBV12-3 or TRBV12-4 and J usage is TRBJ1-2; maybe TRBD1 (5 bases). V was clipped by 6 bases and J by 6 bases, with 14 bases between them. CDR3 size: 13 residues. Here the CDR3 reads CASSPGIIDGYTF. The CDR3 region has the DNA TGTGCCAGCAGCCCAGGGATTATAGATGGCTACACCTTC.

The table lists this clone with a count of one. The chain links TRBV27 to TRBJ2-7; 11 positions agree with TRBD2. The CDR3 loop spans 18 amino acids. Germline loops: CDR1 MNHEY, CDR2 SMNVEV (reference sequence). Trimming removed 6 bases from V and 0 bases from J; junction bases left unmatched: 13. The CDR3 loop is CASRSRLAGGLSSYEQYF. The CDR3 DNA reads TGTGCCAGCAGGTCCCGGCTAGCGGGGGGCCTTAGCTCCTACGAGCAGTACTTC.

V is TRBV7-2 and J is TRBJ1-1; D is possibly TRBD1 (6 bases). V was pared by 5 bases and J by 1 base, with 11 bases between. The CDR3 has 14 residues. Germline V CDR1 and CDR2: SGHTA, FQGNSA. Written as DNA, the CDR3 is TGTGCCAGCAGCCGGGCGGGGGCGAACACTGAAGCTTTCTTT. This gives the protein CASSRAGANTEAFF.

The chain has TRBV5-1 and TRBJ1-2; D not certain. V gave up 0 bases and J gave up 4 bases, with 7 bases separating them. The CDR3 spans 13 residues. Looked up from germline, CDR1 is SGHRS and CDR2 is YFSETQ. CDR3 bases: TGCGCCAGCAGCTTGGACGGGATCTATGGCTACACCTTC. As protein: CASSLDGIYGYTF.

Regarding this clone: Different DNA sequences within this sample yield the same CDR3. The CDR3 bases are TGCGCCAGCAGCCAAGGACAGGGGGGCACTGAAGCTTTCTTT. Translation gives CASSQGQGGTEAFF. The V call is TRBV4-1, the J call TRBJ1-1, with 9 nucleotides matching TRBD1. CDR1 and CDR2 (germline): MGHRA, YSYEKL. The CDR3 consists of 14 residues. With V trimmed by 1 base and J by 4 bases, 1 base remained unmatched.

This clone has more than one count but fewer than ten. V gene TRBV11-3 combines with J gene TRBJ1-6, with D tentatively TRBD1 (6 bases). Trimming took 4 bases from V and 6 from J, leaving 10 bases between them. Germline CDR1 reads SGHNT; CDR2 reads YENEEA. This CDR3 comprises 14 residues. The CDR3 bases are TGTGCCAGCAGCTCAGGGGCAGCTAATTCACCCCTCCACTTT. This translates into CASSSGAANSPLHF.

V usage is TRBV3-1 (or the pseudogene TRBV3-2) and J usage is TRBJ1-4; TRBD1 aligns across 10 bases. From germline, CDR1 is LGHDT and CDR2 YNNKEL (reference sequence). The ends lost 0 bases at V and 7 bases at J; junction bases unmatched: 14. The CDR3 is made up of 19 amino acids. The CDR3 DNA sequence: TGTGCCAGCAGCCAAGATGACAGGGGGCGGGGATATGTCAGTGAAAAACTGTTTTTT. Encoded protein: CASSQDDRGRGYVSEKLFF.

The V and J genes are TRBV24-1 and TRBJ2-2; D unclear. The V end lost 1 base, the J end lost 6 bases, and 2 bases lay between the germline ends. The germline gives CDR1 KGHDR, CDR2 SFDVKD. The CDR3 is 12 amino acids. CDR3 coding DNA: TGTGCCACCAGTGATTTCGCCGGGGAGCTGTTTTTT. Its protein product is CATSDFAGELFF.

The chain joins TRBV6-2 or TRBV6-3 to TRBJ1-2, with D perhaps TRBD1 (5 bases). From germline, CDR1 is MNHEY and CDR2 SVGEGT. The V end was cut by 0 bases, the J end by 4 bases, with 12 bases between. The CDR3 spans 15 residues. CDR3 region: CASSYSPTDIYGYTF. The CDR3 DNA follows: TGTGCCAGCAGTTACTCACCGACAGATATCTATGGCTACACCTTC.

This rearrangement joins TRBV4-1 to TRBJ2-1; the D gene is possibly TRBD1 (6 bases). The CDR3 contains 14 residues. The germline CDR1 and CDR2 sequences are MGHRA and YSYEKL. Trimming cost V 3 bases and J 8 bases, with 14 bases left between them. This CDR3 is CASSQQTQGYEQFF. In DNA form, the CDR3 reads TGCGCCAGCAGCCAGCAGACTCAGGGGTATGAGCAGTTCTTC.

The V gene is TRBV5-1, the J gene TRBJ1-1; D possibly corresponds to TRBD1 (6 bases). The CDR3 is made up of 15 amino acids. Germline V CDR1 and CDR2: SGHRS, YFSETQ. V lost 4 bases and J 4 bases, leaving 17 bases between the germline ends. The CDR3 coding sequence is TGCGCCAGCAGCCCTAGGGGACACAGAAGCACTGAAGCTTTCTTT. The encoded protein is CASSPRGHRSTEAFF.

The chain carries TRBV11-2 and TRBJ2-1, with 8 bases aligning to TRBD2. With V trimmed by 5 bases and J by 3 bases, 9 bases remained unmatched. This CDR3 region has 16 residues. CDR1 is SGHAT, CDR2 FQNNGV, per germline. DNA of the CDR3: TGTGCCAGCAGCCCGAGGCCAGCGGGGGACTACAATGAGCAGTTCTTC. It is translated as CASSPRPAGDYNEQFF.